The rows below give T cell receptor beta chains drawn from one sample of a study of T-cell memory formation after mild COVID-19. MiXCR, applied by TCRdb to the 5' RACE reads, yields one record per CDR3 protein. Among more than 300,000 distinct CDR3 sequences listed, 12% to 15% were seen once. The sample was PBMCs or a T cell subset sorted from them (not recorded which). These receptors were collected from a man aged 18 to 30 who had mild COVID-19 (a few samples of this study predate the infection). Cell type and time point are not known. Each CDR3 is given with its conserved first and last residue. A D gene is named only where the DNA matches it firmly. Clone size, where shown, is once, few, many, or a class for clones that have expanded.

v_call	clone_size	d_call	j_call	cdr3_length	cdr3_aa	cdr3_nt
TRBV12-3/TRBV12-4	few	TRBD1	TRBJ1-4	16	CASSSQGDATNEKLFF	TGTGCCAGCAGTTCCCAGGGGGATGCAACTAATGAAAAACTGTTTTTT
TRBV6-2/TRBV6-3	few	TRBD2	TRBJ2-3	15	CASSAPGTRTDTQYF	TGTGCCAGCAGTGCGCCCGGGACTAGGACAGATACGCAGTATTTT
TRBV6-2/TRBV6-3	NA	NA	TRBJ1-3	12	CASSSRGNTIYF	TGTGCCAGCAGCTCGAGAGGAAACACCATATATTTT
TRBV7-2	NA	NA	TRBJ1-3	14	CASSRGVEGNTIYF	TGTGCCAGCAGCCGAGGGGTCGAGGGAAACACCATATATTTT
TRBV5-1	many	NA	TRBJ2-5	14	CASSLEWGQETQYF	TGCGCCAGCAGCTTGGAATGGGGTCAAGAGACCCAGTACTTC
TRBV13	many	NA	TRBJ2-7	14	CASSPSANSYEQYF	TGTGCCAGCAGCCCGTCGGCCAACTCCTACGAGCAGTACTTC
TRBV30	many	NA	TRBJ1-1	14	CAWSGPPNRIGAFF	TGTGCCTGGAGTGGTCCTCCTAACAGGATTGGAGCTTTCTTT
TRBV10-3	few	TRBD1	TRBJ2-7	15	CAIRNRDRGNYEQYF	TGTGCCATCAGAAACCGGGACAGGGGAAACTACGAGCAGTACTTC
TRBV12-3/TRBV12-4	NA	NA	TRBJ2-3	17	CASSPRLAMVTRDTQYF	TGTGCCAGCAGTCCACGGTTAGCGATGGTAACTCGAGATACGCAGTATTTT
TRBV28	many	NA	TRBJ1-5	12	CASSEGNQPQHF	TGTGCCAGCAGTGAGGGGAATCAGCCCCAGCATTTT
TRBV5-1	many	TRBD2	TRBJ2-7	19	CASSWKTSGGATLAYEQYF	TGCGCCAGCAGCTGGAAAACTAGCGGGGGGGCCACCCTAGCCTACGAGCAGTACTTC
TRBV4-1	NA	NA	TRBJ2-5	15	CASSQGQGTQETQYF	TGCGCCAGCAGCCAGGGTCAGGGGACCCAAGAGACCCAGTACTTC
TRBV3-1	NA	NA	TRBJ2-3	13	CASSQRGTSTQYF	TGTGCCAGCAGCCAACGGGGGACAAGCACGCAGTATTTT
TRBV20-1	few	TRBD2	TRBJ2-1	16	CSAGLAGGESYNEQFF	TGCAGTGCTGGGCTAGCGGGGGGGGAGAGTTACAATGAGCAGTTCTTC
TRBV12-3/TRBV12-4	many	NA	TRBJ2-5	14	CASSSTGLPQVQYF	TGTGCCAGCAGTTCCACGGGACTCCCCCAGGTCCAGTACTTC
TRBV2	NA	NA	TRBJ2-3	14	CASSDASYADTQYF	TGTGCCAGCAGTGACGCGTCCTATGCGGATACGCAGTATTTT
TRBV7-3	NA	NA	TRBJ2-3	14	CASSRPGVTDTQYF	TGTGCCAGCAGCCGCCCAGGAGTCACAGATACGCAGTATTTT
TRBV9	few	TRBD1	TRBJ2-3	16	CASSALRTGSTDTQYF	TGTGCCAGCAGCGCCCTCCGGACAGGGAGCACAGATACGCAGTATTTT
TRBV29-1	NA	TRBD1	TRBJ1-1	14	CSVAIPGQGRGAFF	TGCAGCGTTGCCATCCCGGGACAGGGTAGAGGGGCTTTCTTT
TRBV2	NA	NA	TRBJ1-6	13	CASRRQANSPLHF	TGTGCCAGCAGAAGACAGGCTAATTCACCCCTCCACTTT
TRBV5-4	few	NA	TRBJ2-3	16	CASSLEQGGSTDTQYF	TGTGCCAGCAGCTTAGAACAGGGAGGGAGCACAGATACGCAGTATTTT
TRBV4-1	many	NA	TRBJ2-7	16	CASSQVAGSSSYEQYF	TGCGCCAGCAGCCAAGTTGCAGGCAGCAGCTCCTACGAGCAGTACTTC
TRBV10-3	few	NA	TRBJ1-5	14	CAISESRGGQPQHF	TGTGCCATCAGTGAGTCCAGGGGAGGCCAGCCCCAGCATTTT
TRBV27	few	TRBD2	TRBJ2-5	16	CASSLVLAGAWETQYF	TGTGCCAGCAGTTTAGTACTAGCGGGGGCCTGGGAGACCCAGTACTTC
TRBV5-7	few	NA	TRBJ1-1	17	CASSLVTGHPLNTEAFF	TGTGCCAGCAGCTTGGTAACCGGACATCCGTTGAACACTGAAGCTTTCTTT
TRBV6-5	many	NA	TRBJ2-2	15	CASSSPSLGTGELFF	TGTGCCAGCAGTTCCCCCTCCCTGGGTACCGGGGAGCTGTTTTTT
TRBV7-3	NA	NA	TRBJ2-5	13	CASSRTGKETQYF	TGTGCCAGCAGCCGTACAGGGAAAGAGACCCAGTACTTC
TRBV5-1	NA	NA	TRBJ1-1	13	CASGSRGGTEAFF	TGCGCCAGCGGTTCCCGGGGCGGGACTGAAGCTTTCTTT
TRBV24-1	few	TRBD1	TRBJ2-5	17	CATSDYPPNRGLETQYF	TGTGCCACCAGTGATTACCCTCCAAATAGGGGGCTGGAGACCCAGTACTTC
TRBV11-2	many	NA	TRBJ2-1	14	CASSFPGARGTLDF	TGTGCCAGCAGCTTTCCGGGGGCGAGGGGGACCCTGGACTTC
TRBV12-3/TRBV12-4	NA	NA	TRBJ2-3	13	CASSLSLADTQYF	TGTGCCAGCAGTTTGTCGCTAGCAGATACGCAGTATTTT
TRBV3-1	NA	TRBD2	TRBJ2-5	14	CASSLTSSGETQYF	TGTGCCAGCAGCCTTACTTCTAGCGGAGAGACCCAGTACTTC
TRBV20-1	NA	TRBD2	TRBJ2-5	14	CSARSSGVGETQYF	TGCAGTGCTAGATCCAGCGGGGTAGGGGAGACCCAGTACTTC
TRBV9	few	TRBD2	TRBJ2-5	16	CASSPLGGGVWETQYF	TGTGCCAGCAGCCCCCTTGGGGGGGGGGTGTGGGAGACCCAGTACTTC
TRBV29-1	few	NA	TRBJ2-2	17	CSAELHRETTNSGELFF	TGCAGCGCGGAATTACACCGGGAGACCACGAACTCCGGGGAGCTGTTTTTT
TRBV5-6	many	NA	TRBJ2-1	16	CASSLAKGSTYNEQFF	TGTGCCAGCAGCTTGGCCAAGGGATCCACCTACAATGAGCAGTTCTTC
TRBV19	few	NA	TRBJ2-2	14	CASGAGTNTGELFF	TGTGCCAGTGGCGCGGGTACTAACACCGGGGAGCTGTTTTTT
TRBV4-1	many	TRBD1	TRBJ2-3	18	CASSQDYGLTGGADTQYF	TGCGCCAGCAGCCAAGATTACGGATTAACAGGGGGCGCAGATACGCAGTATTTT
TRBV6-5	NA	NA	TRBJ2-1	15	CASTQNRMTYNEQFF	TGTGCCAGCACCCAAAACAGGATGACTTACAATGAGCAGTTCTTC
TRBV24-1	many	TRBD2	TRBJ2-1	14	CATRLAGGNNEQFF	TGTGCCACCCGCTTGGCGGGGGGGAACAATGAGCAGTTCTTC
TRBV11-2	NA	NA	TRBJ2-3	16	CASSGNRVGITDTQYF	TGTGCCAGCAGCGGCAACAGGGTTGGGATCACAGATACGCAGTATTTT
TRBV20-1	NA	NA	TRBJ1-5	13	CSARLDGNQPQHF	TGCAGTGCTAGACTTGACGGAAATCAGCCCCAGCATTTT
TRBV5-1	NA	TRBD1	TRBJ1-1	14	CASSLGGDLTEAFF	TGCGCCAGCAGCTTAGGGGGCGACCTCACTGAAGCTTTCTTT
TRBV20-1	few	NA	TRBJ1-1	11	CSARGVAEAFF	TGCAGTGCTCGGGGTGTAGCTGAAGCTTTCTTT
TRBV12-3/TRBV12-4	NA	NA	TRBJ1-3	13	CASSLFPGNTIYF	TGTGCCAGCAGTTTGTTTCCTGGAAACACCATATATTTT
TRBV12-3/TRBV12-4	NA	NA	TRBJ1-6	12	CASSLGGGTLHF	TGTGCCAGCAGTTTGGGGGGAGGGACCCTCCACTTT